These 20 T cell receptor beta chains came from one sample sequenced in a study of blood T cells in healthy people across ages. Sample-barcoded 5' priming and a J-beta primer mix drove a second PCR of 7 to 11 cycles. MiXCR, applied by TCRdb to the 5' RACE reads, yields one record per CDR3 protein. The data hold 1.5 million to 1.9 million distinct CDR3 sequences, with roughly 43% observed a single time. Sequenced sample: blood. Receptor source: a woman between 18 and 29 years old in good health.

The chain is built from TRBV3-1 and TRBJ1-2; D not certain. The V end was cut by 0 bases, the J end by 4 bases, with 9 bases between. CDR1 and CDR2 (germline): LGHDT, YNNKEL (reference sequence). This CDR3 has 14 amino acids. DNA for the CDR3: TGTGCCAGCAGCCAAGAGGAACAAATCTATGGCTACACCTTC. Residues: CASSQEEQIYGYTF.

The chain uses TRBV12-3 or TRBV12-4 and TRBJ1-4; 8 bases are a match to TRBD1. This CDR3 region has 15 residues. Unmatched junction bases numbered 10, after V lost 5 bases and J lost 8 bases. CDR3: CASSPTTGEMEKLFF. Written as DNA, the CDR3 is TGTGCCAGCAGTCCTACGACAGGGGAAATGGAAAAACTGTTTTTT.

V gene TRBV7-8 combines with J gene TRBJ2-1; D remains unclear. CDR1 SGHVS and CDR2 FQNEAQ come from the germline V gene. The CDR3 consists of 13 residues. The germline V and J ends were trimmed by 7 bases and 6 bases, with 13 bases remaining between them. DNA of the CDR3: TGTGCCAGCACCCACCCAGGCTCCAATGAGCAGTTCTTC. It yields the protein CASTHPGSNEQFF.

The chain combines TRBV7-9 with TRBJ2-5, with D possibly being TRBD1 or TRBD2 (5 bases each). The CDR3 sequence is 14 residues long. Germline V gene data show CDR1 as SEHNR and CDR2 as FQNEAQ (reference sequence). V lost 0 bases, J lost 11 bases, and 16 bases lay in between. The CDR3 DNA is TGTGCCAGCAGCTTAGCGGGGACGAACCATGAGCAGTACTTC. Its translation is CASSLAGTNHEQYF.

This clonotype was seen a few times. The V call is TRBV6-1, the J call TRBJ1-2, with D uncertain. The V end lost 8 bases, the J end lost 3 bases, and 13 bases lay between the germline ends. The germline gives CDR1 MNHNS, CDR2 SASEGT. CDR3 size: 13 residues. CDR3 sequence (DNA): TGTGCCAGCGACTCCATCGGGGACTATGGCTACACCTTC. It translates to CASDSIGDYGYTF.

Concerning this clonotype itself: A much more abundant neighbour one base away suggests this may be a read error. The chain joins TRBV6-2 or TRBV6-3 to TRBJ2-5; D perhaps matches TRBD2 (5 bases). Germline CDR1 reads MNHEY; CDR2 reads SVGEGT. The CDR3 contains 16 residues. CDR3 loop: CDSSYSYIGVQETQYF. The CDR3 DNA sequence: TGTGACAGCAGTTACTCGTATATCGGGGTCCAAGAGACCCAGTACTTC.

Note on this clonotype: Germline is not matched at one junction end, which may reflect a read error. The chain couples TRBV25-1 to TRBJ1-1, with D possibly being TRBD1 (5 bases). Germline V gives CDR1 MGHDK, CDR2 SYGVNS. The CDR3 is made up of 12 amino acids. This CDR3 reads CASRESGAVAFF. In nucleotides, the CDR3 is TGTGCTAGCAGGGAATCTGGAGCTGTAGCTTTCTTT.

The chain employs TRBV9 and TRBJ1-1; D is unclear. The germline gives CDR1 SGDLS, CDR2 YYNGEE. Trimming removed 2 bases from V and 0 bases from J, with 8 bases in between. The CDR3 runs 14 residues. The CDR3 spells CASSVTSLNTEAFF. DNA of the CDR3: TGTGCCAGCAGCGTGACATCCCTGAACACTGAAGCTTTCTTT.

A few counts support this clonotype. V and J are TRBV7-2 and TRBJ2-6; D is undetermined. V dropped 4 bases and J dropped 12 bases, with 16 bases sitting between them. There are 14 residues in the CDR3. Germline CDR1 and CDR2: SGHTA and FQGNSA. CDR3 in DNA: TGTGCCAGCAGCTCCGGACGGTTCTCAAGCGTCCTGACTTTC. Residues: CASSSGRFSSVLTF.

This clonotype was counted at least ten times. The rearrangement joins TRBV2 to TRBJ1-4, with 7 bases that match TRBD1. With V trimmed by 6 bases and J by 4 bases, 5 bases remained unmatched. The CDR3 is 14 amino acids. Per germline, CDR1 SNHLY and CDR2 FYNNEI. The CDR3 sequence is CASRRDSFNEKLFF. In DNA, the CDR3 is TGTGCCAGCAGGAGGGACAGTTTTAATGAAAAACTGTTTTTT.

This clonotype was counted only a few times. V gene TRBV25-1 combines with J gene TRBJ1-1; the D gene is possibly TRBD1 (6 bases). V was pared by 2 bases and J by 3 bases, with 10 bases between. The CDR3 is 14 residues long. Germline V gives CDR1 MGHDK, CDR2 SYGVNS. CDR3 amino acids: CASSEGQRDTEAFF. The DNA of the CDR3 is TGTGCCAGCAGTGAAGGACAGAGGGACACTGAAGCTTTCTTT.

This clonotype was seen ten or more times. CDR3 DNA sequence: TGTGCCAGCAGCTCGGACGGTAACTATGGCTACACCTTC. It is translated as CASSSDGNYGYTF. V gene TRBV6-6 combines with J gene TRBJ1-2; no firm D call. Trimming left V 6 bases short and J 1 base short, with 9 bases between. This CDR3 has 13 amino acids. Germline V gives CDR1 MNHNY, CDR2 SVGAGI (reference sequence).

V gene TRBV5-1 combines with J gene TRBJ2-4; D is perhaps TRBD1 or TRBD2 (6 bases each). V shed 4 bases and J shed 8 bases, with 16 bases lying between them. The germline V gene encodes CDR1 SGHRS and CDR2 YFSETQ. The CDR3 covers 14 residues. Written as DNA, the CDR3 is TGCGCCAGCAGCCCCGCGGGACCAGGGGACATTCAGTACTTC. It specifies CASSPAGPGDIQYF.

V usage is TRBV12-3 or TRBV12-4 and J usage is TRBJ2-3, with D possibly TRBD2 on 5 matching bases. This CDR3 has 15 residues. The germline V and J ends were trimmed by 6 bases and 2 bases, with 15 bases remaining between them. The CDR3 DNA reads TGTGCCAGCAGCTTTATCCGGGGTTACACAGATACGCAGTATTTT. It translates to CASSFIRGYTDTQYF.

This chain connects TRBV28 to TRBJ2-1; 9 bases fit TRBD1. Trimming at V came to 6 bases and at J to 5 bases, leaving 5 bases not matched to a gene. The CDR3 loop spans 14 amino acids. Germline CDR1 is MDHEN and CDR2 is SYDVKM. The CDR3 region has the DNA TGTGCCAGCAGAAACAGGGGGCCCCACAATGAGCAGTTCTTC. Encoded protein: CASRNRGPHNEQFF.

This rearrangement joins TRBV4-1 to TRBJ2-7, with 7 bases aligning to TRBD2. Germline values: CDR1 MGHRA, CDR2 YSYEKL. CDR3 length: 13 residues. After removal of 5 bases from V and 7 bases from J, the junction contained 8 bases not matched to a gene. CDR3 sequence: CASSFPREREQYF. DNA of the CDR3: TGCGCCAGCAGCTTCCCGCGGGAGAGGGAGCAGTACTTC.

The V and J genes are TRBV29-1 and TRBJ1-5; tentatively, D is TRBD1 (5 bases). Germline V lookup: CDR1 SQVTM, CDR2 ANQGSEA. V was clipped by 6 bases and J by 5 bases, with 11 bases between them. The CDR3 has 12 amino acids. CDR3 bases: TGCAGCGTAGGGCAGGGCTATCAGCCCCAGCATTTT. The encoded protein is CSVGQGYQPQHF.

The chain employs TRBV28 and TRBJ1-2; 8 bases align to TRBD1. Germline trimming cut 6 bases from V and 9 bases from J; bases unmatched to any gene: 6. The CDR3 consists of 12 residues. Germline-derived CDR1 and CDR2 are MDHEN and SYDVKM. The CDR3 sequence: CASSRDRISYTF. DNA of the CDR3: TGTGCCAGCAGCAGGGACAGGATCAGCTACACCTTC.

V gene TRBV7-8 combines with J gene TRBJ2-3; 10 bases agree with TRBD2. CDR1 is SGHVS, CDR2 FQNEAQ, per germline. The ends lost 5 bases at V and 2 bases at J; junction bases unmatched: 13. The CDR3 has 18 amino acids. As DNA, the CDR3 is TGTGCCAGCAGCCTCCTCCTCCTAGCGGGGGACCTCACAGATACGCAGTATTTT. This encodes CASSLLLLAGDLTDTQYF.

The chain recombines TRBV12-3 or TRBV12-4 with TRBJ1-5; no clear D gene. The V end lost 5 bases, the J end lost 4 bases, and 12 bases lay between the germline ends. This CDR3 contains 14 residues. CDR3 loop: CASSLDGLNQPQHF. The CDR3 DNA sequence: TGTGCCAGCAGTCTGGACGGGTTGAATCAGCCCCAGCATTTT.